The TCR beta chain under discussion was sequenced for a study of shared clonotypes between healthy human individuals. Study results and limitations: Generation of non-shared clonotypes was less probable than generation of clonotypes shared by all four donors.

The assay was immunoSEQ multiplex PCR, and TCRdb's table has in-frame clones only and misses some. The repertoire consists of about a million clones, with more than 75% occurring once and the leading ten covering 1.5%. Per germline, CDR1 LNHNV and CDR2 YYDKDF (reference sequence). The V gene end was trimmed by 6 bases and the J gene end by 9 bases; junction bases not matched to a gene: 13. The CDR3 length is 15 residues. The donors, all of them Caucasian adults, lived in Nashville, Tennessee. Turning to this clone: What it recognizes is unknown.

This chain connects TRBV15 to TRBJ2-1, with 8 bases lining up with TRBD2. The sequenced material came from memory CD4+ T cells sorted from blood. The subset was: CD45RA-negative fraction. This clonotype originated in a man younger than 35 in good health. The chain's CDR3 is CATSRATGGFVEQFF. The CDR3 nucleotides are TGTGCCACCAGTCGTGCGACGGGGGGGTTTGTTGAGCAGTTCTTC.